What follows describes a single T cell receptor beta chain. The sample holds a few counts of this clone. Its antigen is currently not known. Per-base qualities were not stored, and no clone one base away is much larger. These data are taken from a study of beta chain features in type 1 diabetes (dated 2018 in TCRdb). As for the study more broadly: Patients and healthy donors did not differ in mean age, gender distribution, total cell number or subset yield. A total of roughly 98,000,000 sorted cells were examined across all samples, and a strong correlation was observed between cell number per subset and RNA yield. In the study, recently diagnosed type 1 diabetes patients and matched healthy donors were compared on the TCRB repertoires of their sorted circulating CD4+ T cell subsets. Naive and central memory subsets were obtained from all 30 or so donors, but regulatory and stem cell-like memory subsets were isolated from only 8 patients and roughly eight healthy donors.

A single peripheral blood draw of approximately 120 mL on average was collected from each donor into heparinised tubes. Naive, central memory, regulatory and stem cell-like memory CD4+ T cells were sorted on a BD FACSAria II using a panel including CD45RO, CCR7, CD25, CD127, CD95 and CD27. Every sorted population had a purity above 95%. PBMCs were isolated right away by Lymphoprep density gradient centrifugation and were stained directly, without culture. So that batch effects would be minimized, each experiment stained and sorted samples in pairs, pairing one healthy donor with one patient. A distance of 17 bases separates the germline ends of V and J, which lose 0 bases and 4 bases respectively. CDR1 SGHDT and CDR2 YYEEEE were looked up in the germline V gene. Including cysteine and phenylalanine, the CDR3 has 16 amino acids. The CDR3 DNA has 48 bases and is translated from base 1. Study-level results and caveats: At VDJ recombination sites, patients with type 1 diabetes made fewer insertions and deleted more nucleotides, a pattern implying thymic rearrangement abnormalities. Naive, central memory and regulatory TCRB repertoires appeared more similar among patients than among healthy donors. In all four CD4+ subsets, TCRB CDR3 length was moderately but significantly shorter in type 1 diabetes patients. Because cDNA rather than genomic DNA was sequenced, highly expressing activated cells could have been over-represented, although no difference in activation and CD3 levels was found between groups. Because small numbers of individuals were included in the HLA sub-analyses, any influence of HLA type on TCRB rearrangement was left unresolved. Shorter templates might have been favored by PCR, but patient and control samples were amplified and corrected together, so both groups would have been affected equally by any skew.

All of the isolated RNA was reverse transcribed with the High Capacity cDNA Reverse Transcription Kit, so expressed TCRB transcripts were sequenced. Deep immunoSEQ sequencing was performed on naive, central memory and regulatory T cell samples, with an average of roughly 3.6 million total reads per sample. Sorted cells were lysed in RLT buffer and RNA was extracted with DNase-treated RNeasy Micro or Mini kits, depending on cell number. To prevent cross-contamination, every cell subset was processed on its own, while patient and healthy donor samples were processed together. Using the immunoSEQ multiplex PCR, TCRB sequences were amplified from cDNA into 87-bp fragments spanning the CDR3 region. Sequencing of the amplicons was done on the Illumina HiSeq platform. Per the source publication's procedure: PCR bias was corrected computationally using synthetic template baselines, and reads within Hamming distance 2 were collapsed, with unmergeable singletons discarded. Reads were aligned against IMGT so that V, D and J genes, CDR3 length and insertions or deletions at six rearrangement sites could be assigned. Clonotype counts were normalized to sorted cell number within each subset before computing true diversity and Gini coefficients with the tcR R package. The overlap coefficient, calculated on TCRB nucleotide sequences, was used to quantify repertoire sharing. Out-of-frame TCRB sequences from naive cells were analyzed as a proxy for the pre-selection repertoire. TCRdb took this table from immuneACCESS and kept in-frame rearrangements with V and J called. Such tables lack part of the clones; where checked against another copy, unresolved V genes explain under half of the gap, and the rest is unexplained. V, J and clone size were drawn from that table, and D and trimming were deduced from the DNA. The table for this sample lists roughly 730,000 clones; roughly 13% of them were counted only once. Jointly, the top ten make up 0.022% of the sample.

Recombination connected TRBV5-6 to TRBJ2-7; TRBD2 is a possible D gene, resting on 6 matching bases. The TCR comes from a man younger than 35 with type 1 diabetes. The sample was naive CD4+ T cells from blood. The sample's cell subset or site, from its label and the paper: true naive CD4+ T cells. The DNA is TGTGCCAGCAGCTTGGCGGGAGACAGTAGTGGGTACGAGCAGTACTTC. This yields the protein CASSLAGDSSGYEQYF.